Here is one TCR beta chain with its context. Use of 60 Vbeta and 13 Jbeta primers characterized the PCR. Profiling relied on immunoSEQ multiplex PCR, and the TCRdb table lists in-frame clones only, not all of them. The sample consists of fewer than 140,000 clones, approximately 80% of them appearing once. The data originate from a study of cytomegalovirus exposure and HLA in healthy donors. CDR3 length equals 13 residues. The V gene's germline CDR1 is SGHNT and CDR2 YYREEE (reference sequence). V shed 4 bases and J 4 bases; nucleotides not matched to a gene: 4. This receptor was obtained from a man between 45 and 60 years old in good health and CMV-seronegative. Input material: PBMCs. This chain joins TRBV5-4 and TRBJ1-1, with 7 bases fitting TRBD1. The CDR3 nucleotides read TGTGCCAGCAGCCCCTGGACAGGCACTGAAGCTTTCTTT. Translated, it gives CASSPWTGTEAFF.